Sequencing of this T cell receptor beta chain was carried out in a study of T-cell reconstitution after alpha-beta-depleted transplantation in children (dated by TCRdb to 2016 to 2017). About the investigation overall: The study quantitatively tracked T-cell immune reconstitution after TCRalphabeta/CD19-depleted allogeneic hematopoietic cell transplantation in children using TCR repertoire profiling. Beyond this particular receptor, the publication reports: The apparently early alphabetaT-cell count recovery about two months after transplant was reportedly dependent on only several hundred rapidly expanded clones derived from non-depleted graft cells. Over subsequent months, a decline in hyperexpanded clone frequencies was noted, and after one year, T-cell counts and TCRbeta diversity were mostly ascribed to newly produced T cells. The high TCRbeta diversity at day 60 in some patients was ascribed to recipient T cells and intrathymic progenitors that had survived conditioning.

The sample's treatment or condition label, in plain terms: allogeneic hematopoietic cell transplantation with graft depleted of TCRalphabeta T cells and CD19 B cells. The children who served as transplant recipients had been given grafts of TCRalphabeta/CD19-depleted allogeneic hematopoietic cells. Notes on this clonotype: Its specific antigen is unknown. Base-call qualities are not available, and no considerably larger clone is one nucleotide away.

Receptor libraries were prepared by PCR. The reads were generated on an Illumina HiSeq 2500. TCR libraries were prepared with molecular barcoding, using unique molecular identifiers to normalize TCRbeta repertoire quantification. Starting from the raw public reads, TCRdb applied fastp trimming at Q25, assembled clones with MiXCR and retained in-frame beta chains. One record per CDR3 amino acid sequence lists the most common genes and DNA. A total of about 580,000 distinct CDR3 sequences appear in this sample, 25% to 30% of them only once. The top ten hold 36% of the sample. The CDR3 covers 16 residues, taking in both the cysteine and the phenylalanine. The CDR3 DNA has 48 bases and is translated from base 1. From V the trimming removes 6 bases and from J it removes 1 base, while the gene matches leave 5 bases of the junction unaccounted for.

The clonotype comes from a boy in the first two years of life with Wiskott-Aldrich syndrome, due to receive a stem cell transplant. The source was PBMCs, collected before TCRalphabeta/CD19-depleted stem cell transplant. The sequence links TRBV12-3 or TRBV12-4 to TRBJ2-5; 13 of the junction bases match TRBD2. The DNA is TGTGCCAGCAGACCGGGACTAGCGGGGCTCCAAGAGACCCAGTACTTC. Translated, this gives CASRPGLAGLQETQYF.